The 29 T cell receptor beta chains below come from one sample, sequenced in a study of OX40 agonist ivuxolimab in advanced cancers. Here immunoSEQ multiplex PCR was the method, and the copy in TCRdb shows in-frame clones only, minus some. The repertoire holds tens of thousands of clones, about 83% seen once, with roughly 0.79% in the top ten. The specimen was CD4+ or CD8+ T cells sorted from blood, collected in a trial of the OX40 agonist ivuxolimab. All receptors derive from an adult with an advanced solid tumor such as melanoma, head and neck, liver or kidney cancer.

The chain links TRBV19 to TRBJ1-1; a possible D gene is TRBD1 (5 bases). The CDR3 contains 15 residues. The V end lost 3 bases, the J end lost 2 bases, and 13 bases lay between the germline ends. Germline V gene data show CDR1 as LNHDA and CDR2 as SQIVND (reference sequence). In DNA form, the CDR3 reads TGTGCCAGTAGTATCAACGGGGGGGGTAACACTGAAGCTTTCTTT. Protein product: CASSINGGGNTEAFF.

The rearrangement joins TRBV6-1 to TRBJ1-2; D possibly corresponds to TRBD1 (6 bases). The CDR3 extends over 13 amino acids. V dropped 7 bases and J dropped 3 bases, with 12 bases sitting between them. In germline, CDR1 is MNHNS, CDR2 SASEGT. CDR3 nucleotide sequence: TGTGCCAGCACTTTTCAGGGGTACTATGGCTACACCTTC. Translated: CASTFQGYYGYTF.

This chain links TRBV6-6 with TRBJ1-5, with D perhaps TRBD1 (5 bases). Trimming cost V 0 bases and J 9 bases, with 9 bases left between them. The CDR3 covers 13 residues. Germline V gives CDR1 MNHNY, CDR2 SVGAGI (reference sequence). This CDR3 reads CASSYSGGLPQHF. The CDR3 region has the DNA TGTGCCAGCAGTTACTCGGGGGGATTGCCCCAGCATTTT.

This chain uses TRBV19 with TRBJ1-1, with D possibly being TRBD1 (5 bases). From germline, CDR1 is LNHDA and CDR2 SQIVND (reference sequence). CDR3 size: 14 residues. Trimming pared 2 bases from V and 2 bases from J, leaving 9 bases between. CDR3 sequence (DNA): TGTGCCAGTAGTATAAGGCAGGGAAACACTGAAGCTTTCTTT. This translates into CASSIRQGNTEAFF.

This chain joins TRBV5-6 and TRBJ1-5, with D maybe TRBD1 (5 bases). Germline V CDR1 and CDR2: SGHDT, YYEEEE. V shed 4 bases and J shed 9 bases, with 17 bases lying between them. This CDR3 spans 14 amino acids. The CDR3 DNA reads TGTGCCAGCAGCCCACGGGGAGGGGCTGGGCCCCAGCATTTT. Translating gives CASSPRGGAGPQHF.

As DNA, the CDR3 is TGCGCCAGCAGCCAAAAACAGGGGGCGGCAGGCCATACGCAGTATTTT. Its translation is CASSQKQGAAGHTQYF. The genes are TRBV4-3 and TRBJ2-3; TRBD1 agrees at 9 bases. The CDR3 runs to 16 residues. CDR1 LGHNA and CDR2 YSLEER come from the germline V gene. The ends lost 2 bases at V and 7 bases at J; junction bases unmatched: 10.

This clone was counted a few times. The V call is TRBV30, the J call TRBJ1-2; D not resolved. Per germline, CDR1 GTSNPN and CDR2 SVGIG (reference sequence). V was cut by 6 bases and J by 5 bases, with 10 bases left in between. This CDR3 has 11 amino acids. The CDR3 coding sequence is TGTGCCTGTCCGACATTTTATGGCTACACCTTC. Translating it yields CACPTFYGYTF.

The J gene is TRBJ2-7, the V gene TRBV4-1; TRBD1 agrees at 8 bases. After removal of 1 base from V and 6 bases from J, the junction contained 8 bases not matched to a gene. The germline gives CDR1 MGHRA, CDR2 YSYEKL. This CDR3 spans 15 amino acids. The CDR3 nucleotides read TGCGCCAGCAGCCAAGCTGGGACAGGCCCTTTCGAGCAGTACTTC. This translates into CASSQAGTGPFEQYF.

Here the CDR3 reads CASTSWAGGQGFREAFF. The CDR3 bases are TGTGCCAGCACCAGCTGGGCAGGGGGACAGGGTTTTCGTGAAGCTTTCTTT. The rearrangement joins TRBV5-5 to TRBJ1-1; TRBD1 matches 9 bases. The germline V gene has CDR1 SGHKS and CDR2 YYEKEE (reference sequence). The CDR3 loop spans 17 amino acids. V shed 6 bases, J shed 7 bases, and the junction held 19 bases outside the gene matches.

The chain recombines TRBV7-6 with TRBJ2-7; D gene uncertain. This CDR3 is built from 14 residues. Germline-derived CDR1 and CDR2 are SGHVS and FNYEAQ. V was pared by 2 bases and J by 0 bases, with 8 bases between. The DNA for the CDR3 is TGTGCCAGCAGCTTACTTGACACCTCCTACGAGCAGTACTTC. Amino acid sequence: CASSLLDTSYEQYF.

The chain joins TRBV5-4 to TRBJ2-3, with TRBD1 matching over 10 bases. This CDR3 is built from 20 residues. After removal of 4 bases from V and 0 bases from J, the junction contained 17 bases not matched to a gene. The germline V gene encodes CDR1 SGHNT and CDR2 YYREEE (reference sequence). Here the CDR3 reads CASSPGGQGVYYGSTDTQYF. For the CDR3, the DNA is TGTGCCAGCAGCCCGGGAGGACAGGGGGTTTATTATGGCAGCACAGATACGCAGTATTTT. The complete variable domain, with remaining parts taken from reference TRBV5-4 and TRBJ2-3, reads ETGVTQSPTHLIKTRGQQVTLRCSSQSGHNTVSWYQQALGQGPQFIFQYYREEENGRGNFPPRFSGLQFPNYSSELNVNALELDDSALYLCASSPGGQGVYYGSTDTQYFGPGTRLTVL.

This clone was recorded only once. At the DNA level, this CDR3 is encoded by other sequences in the same sample as well. CDR3 coding DNA: TGTGCCAGCAGCTCTTTCCGGACAGGAGGCAACTATGGCTACACCTTC. Translation: CASSSFRTGGNYGYTF. The chain carries TRBV5-6 and TRBJ1-2; 7 bases agree with TRBD1. Germline CDR1 and CDR2: SGHDT and YYEEEE. V was pared by 3 bases and J by 2 bases, with 10 bases of the junction left unmatched. The length of the CDR3 is 16 residues.

The chain is built from TRBV10-3 and TRBJ2-1; 8 nucleotides align to TRBD2. The CDR3 is 15 amino acids. CDR1 and CDR2 from the germline V gene are ENHRY and SYGVKD. The ends lost 0 bases at V and 8 bases at J; junction bases unmatched: 6. The CDR3 spells CAISESERGHDEQFF. CDR3 bases: TGTGCCATCAGTGAGTCGGAGCGGGGGCACGATGAGCAGTTCTTC.

The chain has TRBV2 and TRBJ1-5; possibly TRBD1 for D (5 bases). V dropped 1 base and J dropped 6 bases, with 13 bases sitting between them. CDR3 length: 15 amino acids. Looked up from germline, CDR1 is SNHLY and CDR2 is FYNNEI. CDR3 loop: CASSEGLGGTQPQHF. The CDR3 DNA reads TGTGCCAGCAGTGAAGGTCTGGGAGGGACTCAGCCCCAGCATTTT.

The rearrangement uses TRBV12-2 and TRBJ2-7; no check of the table's D call, TRBD1, against the DNA was made. TRBV12-2 is listed as a pseudogene. The CDR3 has 10 amino acids. CDR3 sequence: CAHRVYEQYF. The DNA of the CDR3 is TGTGCTCACAGGGTTTACGAGCAGTACTTC.

The CDR3 loop reads CSAGLPGGAKNIQYF. CDR3 nucleotide sequence: TGCAGCGCCGGATTGCCCGGGGGAGCCAAAAACATTCAGTACTTC. The V gene is TRBV29-1, the J gene TRBJ2-4, with a tentative D call TRBD2 (6 bases). The CDR3 contains 15 residues. V lost 7 bases and J 0 bases, leaving 16 bases between the germline ends. In germline, CDR1 is SQVTM, CDR2 ANQGSEA. The full variable domain, completed using reference TRBV29-1 and TRBJ2-4, is SAVISQKPSRDICQRGTSLTIQCQVDSQVTMMFWYRQQPGQSLTLIATANQGSEATYESGFVIDKFPISRPNLTFSTLTVSNMSPEDSSIYLCSAGLPGGAKNIQYFGAGTRLSVL.

The rearrangement joins TRBV9 to TRBJ2-1; 9 positions match TRBD2. J gave up 6 bases and V 4 bases, and 11 bases lay outside the gene matches. Germline CDR1 reads SGDLS; CDR2 reads YYNGEE. This CDR3 is built from 16 residues. This CDR3 is CASSPRTSASGNEQFF. CDR3 nucleotide sequence: TGTGCCAGCAGCCCAAGGACTAGCGCATCGGGCAATGAGCAGTTCTTC.

The chain is built from TRBV14 and TRBJ1-1, with D uncertain. Germline V gives CDR1 SGHDN, CDR2 FVKESK. Trimming took 6 bases from V and 0 from J, leaving 8 bases between them. This CDR3 has 13 residues. CDR3 sequence reads: CASRVGLNTEAFF. CDR3 DNA sequence: TGTGCCAGCAGAGTTGGTTTGAACACTGAAGCTTTCTTT.

J is TRBJ1-1 and V is TRBV28, with 7 positions matching TRBD1. There are 19 residues in the CDR3. CDR1 MDHEN and CDR2 SYDVKM come from the germline V gene. V was clipped by 4 bases and J by 7 bases; unmatched bases: 24. The CDR3 region is CASSSPSGLSPTGWVEAFF. The CDR3 DNA reads as TGTGCCAGCAGTTCTCCTTCCGGGTTGTCCCCGACAGGGTGGGTTGAAGCTTTCTTT.

The rearrangement links TRBV6-5 to TRBJ1-1; D is uncertain. The germline V gene encodes CDR1 MNHEY and CDR2 SVGAGI. The CDR3 contains 12 residues. V was cut by 5 bases and J by 7 bases, with 11 bases left in between. DNA for the CDR3: TGTGCCAGCAGTCTCGGGAAAATTGAAGCTTTCTTT. It yields the protein CASSLGKIEAFF.

V usage is TRBV11-1 and J usage is TRBJ2-1; D is uncertain. The CDR3 spans 14 residues. V lost 1 base and J lost 7, with 11 bases in between. Germline V gives CDR1 SGHAT, CDR2 FQDESV (reference sequence). Written as DNA, the CDR3 is TGTGCCAGCAGCTTAGTGCGATCGGAGAATGAGCAGTTCTTC. It is translated as CASSLVRSENEQFF.

The chain couples TRBV2 to TRBJ2-3; TRBD2 agrees at 9 bases. J was trimmed by 9 bases and V by 4 bases; bases with no gene match: 8. From germline, CDR1 is SNHLY and CDR2 FYNNEI. This CDR3 is 14 amino acids long. CDR3 protein: CASSGAGGTGTQYF. DNA of the CDR3: TGTGCCAGCAGTGGAGCGGGAGGTACGGGGACGCAGTATTTT.

The chain couples TRBV6-5 to TRBJ1-1; D gene ambiguous. The CDR3 contains 13 residues. V was shortened by 0 bases and J by 10 bases, with 12 bases between the two germline ends. CDR1 is MNHEY and CDR2 is SVGAGI in the germline V gene. CDR3 residues: CASSYSTRSGAFF. In DNA form, the CDR3 reads TGTGCCAGCAGTTACTCCACCCGGTCGGGAGCTTTCTTT.

The rearrangement links TRBV19 to TRBJ2-6, with D uncertain. The CDR3 length is 17 residues. Germline-derived CDR1 and CDR2 are LNHDA and SQIVND (reference sequence). The ends were cut back, 4 bases at V and 0 bases at J, with 13 bases in the middle. In DNA form, the CDR3 reads TGTGCCAGTAGTAAAGGGTTCACTTTCTCTGGGGCCAACGTCCTGACTTTC. Amino acid sequence: CASSKGFTFSGANVLTF.

The J gene is TRBJ1-1, the V gene TRBV27, with unresolved D. The V and J ends lost 2 bases and 5 bases respectively, with 9 bases between them. The CDR3 consists of 13 residues. The germline gives CDR1 MNHEY, CDR2 SMNVEV (reference sequence). CDR3 region: CASSLKRDTEAFF. In DNA, the CDR3 is TGTGCCAGCAGTTTAAAGAGGGATACTGAAGCTTTCTTT.

The chain is built from TRBV7-2 and TRBJ2-3, with a weak D call TRBD2 (5 bases). CDR1 SGHTA and CDR2 FQGNSA come from the germline V gene. The CDR3 length is 14 residues. V lost 2 bases and J lost 11, with 17 bases in between. The CDR3 DNA sequence: TGTGCCAGCAGCTTATTGGCGGGCCGGAGTGGGCAGTATTTT. Translation gives CASSLLAGRSGQYF. The whole variable domain, remainder taken from reference TRBV7-2 and TRBJ2-3, is GAGVSQSPSNKVTEKGKDVELRCDPISGHTALYWYRQSLGQGLEFLIYFQGNSAPDKSGLPSDRFSAERTGGSVSTLTIQRTQQEDSAVYLCASSLLAGRSGQYFGPGTRLTVL.

The chain recombines TRBV4-1 with TRBJ1-5; possible D gene TRBD1, 5 bases. The germline gives CDR1 MGHRA, CDR2 YSYEKL. The CDR3 is 16 amino acids. V was shortened by 0 bases and J by 7 bases, with 16 bases between the two germline ends. The CDR3 region has the DNA TGCGCCAGCAGCCAAGAATGGGGCAGGGAAACGCAGCCCCAGCATTTT. Translating gives CASSQEWGRETQPQHF.

This clone has just a few counts. This chain uses TRBV10-3 with TRBJ1-4; TRBD1 agrees at 7 bases. The CDR3 consists of 14 residues. Germline V gene lookup returns CDR1 ENHRY and CDR2 SYGVKD. Unmatched junction bases numbered 3, after V lost 3 bases and J lost 5 bases. The CDR3 reads CAISDPDRNEKLFF. CDR3 in DNA: TGTGCCATCAGTGACCCGGACAGGAATGAAAAACTGTTTTTT.

The rearrangement joins TRBV19 to TRBJ2-1; 8 positions agree with TRBD1. There are 11 residues in the CDR3. Germline V gene lookup returns CDR1 LNHDA and CDR2 SQIVND (reference sequence). J was trimmed by 13 bases and V by 8 bases; bases with no gene match: 7. CDR3 sequence (DNA): TGTGCCAGTTCCCCAGGGGGCCAACAGTTCTTC. It yields the protein CASSPGGQQFF.